This T cell receptor (beta chain) was documented in a study of shared clonotypes between healthy human individuals. The study's findings and limits: Tissue TCR repertoires likely differ from these blood-only repertoires.

Genomic DNA for unsorted samples was obtained from around 97 million PBMCs. Turning to this clone: Its antigen is as yet unknown.

Template amounts of 250 to 350 ng DNA, about 30,000 T cell genomes, were employed in unsorted PBMC replicate PCRs. Repertoires were generated with immunoSEQ multiplex PCR, while TCRdb's copy carries only in-frame clones and drops some. The table lists 450,000 to 550,000 clones, roughly 78% of them singletons. Trimming took off 5 bases at V and 3 bases at J, with 14 bases between the two ends. This CDR3 comprises 15 residues. CDR1 and CDR2 (germline): MNHEY, SMNVEV (reference sequence). The sample comprised PBMCs. This clonotype was obtained from a woman aged 40 to 50 in good health. Some clones in this sample may be carry-over from other donors' samples. V gene TRBV27 combines with J gene TRBJ1-5; D perhaps matches TRBD1 (6 bases). CDR3 in DNA: TGTGCCAGCAGTCCTCGGGGGCCCTCCAATCAGCCCCAGCATTTT. Protein sequence: CASSPRGPSNQPQHF.